The clone carrying this T cell receptor (beta chain) was seen a handful of times. Its antigen is undetermined. The sample comes from a study of T cell repertoires in cytomegalovirus infection. For the study at large: Recently identified HLA-C-restricted CMV epitopes were among the peptides used. CMV infection and matching HLA type were both indicated by public TCR beta signatures.

Germline V gives CDR1 LNHDA, CDR2 SQIVND (reference sequence). Trimming took 3 bases from V and 1 from J; bases not matched to a gene: 9. CDR3 length: 17 amino acids. Using its own MiXCR run on the reads, TCRdb lists one record per CDR3 protein. The repertoire includes under 500,000 distinct CDR3 sequences, about 42% of them detected once, and around two fifths sits in the top ten. Study findings and constraints: Cumulative frequency of public TCR beta families picked out carriers of CMV plus the relevant HLA. HLA-C-restricted, CMV-specific TCR beta clonotypes were dominant ex vivo.

Material: cultured PBMCs, obtained from culture after CMV antigen stimulation. This receptor was obtained from a human donor in good health (CMV status not recorded). Some clones in this sample may be carry-over from other donors' samples. This rearrangement joins TRBV19 to TRBJ2-5; 9 bases line up with TRBD2. The CDR3 spells CASSIGLAGKIQETQYF. The CDR3 DNA reads TGTGCCAGTAGTATTGGGCTAGCGGGAAAAATCCAAGAGACCCAGTACTTC. Full variable domain (remainder filled in from reference TRBV19 and TRBJ2-5): DGGITQSPKYLFRKEGQNVTLSCEQNLNHDAMYWYRQDPGQGLRLIYYSQIVNDFQKGDIAEGYSVSREKKESFPLTVTSAQKNPTAFYLCASSIGLAGKIQETQYFGPGTRLLVL.